This note documents a single TCR beta chain sequence. This specimen belongs to a study of OX40 agonist ivuxolimab in advanced cancers. Only in-frame clones appear in the TCRdb table, and some are missing; sequencing was by immunoSEQ multiplex PCR. Among 30,000 to 40,000 clones listed, about 89% were seen once. Germline CDR1 MNHEY, CDR2 SMNVEV (reference sequence). CDR3 length: 15 residues. V was shortened by 1 base and J by 0 bases, with 9 bases between the two germline ends. This specimen consisted of CD4+ or CD8+ T cells sorted from blood, obtained in a trial of the OX40 agonist ivuxolimab. The sequence derives from an adult with an advanced solid tumor such as melanoma, head and neck, liver or kidney cancer. The chain joins TRBV27 to TRBJ1-2; no clear D gene. The CDR3 nucleotides read TGTGCCAGCAGTTTATTGGGTGATGCTAACTATGGCTACACCTTC. Amino acids: CASSLLGDANYGYTF.